This is a list of T cell receptor beta chains from one sample in a study of cytomegalovirus exposure and HLA in healthy donors. The assay was immunoSEQ multiplex PCR, and TCRdb's table has in-frame clones only and misses some. The sample's table shows around 88,000 clones. Material: PBMCs. The source is a girl between 10 and 17 years old in good health and CMV-seropositive. Each CDR3 is given with its conserved first and last residue. Each record gives: D gene, J gene, V gene, CDR3 length, CDR3 DNA, CDR3 protein. The D gene is left open where the match is weak.

d_call: -; j_call: TRBJ1-1; v_call: TRBV4-3; cdr3_length: 16; cdr3_nt: TGCGCCAGCAGCCCGGGGAGAGATTCGTTGAACACTGAAGCTTTCTTT; cdr3_aa: CASSPGRDSLNTEAFF
d_call: -; j_call: TRBJ2-3; v_call: TRBV6-5; cdr3_length: 11; cdr3_nt: TGTGCCACCTTGAGGACAGATACGCAGTATTTT; cdr3_aa: CATLRTDTQYF
d_call: TRBD1; j_call: TRBJ1-5; v_call: TRBV7-9; cdr3_length: 16; cdr3_nt: TGTGCCAGCAGCGAAACCGGACAGGGGTACAATCAGCCCCAGCATTTT; cdr3_aa: CASSETGQGYNQPQHF
d_call: -; j_call: TRBJ1-5; v_call: TRBV4-1; cdr3_length: 16; cdr3_nt: TGCGCCAGCAGCCAAGTCGGGGGGGTGGGCAATCAGCCCCAGCATTTT; cdr3_aa: CASSQVGGVGNQPQHF
d_call: TRBD1; j_call: TRBJ2-2; v_call: TRBV4-1; cdr3_length: 18; cdr3_nt: TGCGCCAGCAGCCGGGGACAGCTATTTTCGTGGGTCACCGGGGAGCTGTTTTTT; cdr3_aa: CASSRGQLFSWVTGELFF
d_call: TRBD1; j_call: TRBJ1-2; v_call: TRBV5-1; cdr3_length: 13; cdr3_nt: TGCGCCAGCAGCCGACAGGGACCCTATGGCTACACCTTC; cdr3_aa: CASSRQGPYGYTF
d_call: TRBD1; j_call: TRBJ2-5; v_call: TRBV2; cdr3_length: 16; cdr3_nt: TGTGCCATCTACTCGCGACAACAGGGGAAAGGAGAGACCCAGTACTTC; cdr3_aa: CAIYSRQQGKGETQYF
d_call: -; j_call: TRBJ2-5; v_call: TRBV11-1; cdr3_length: 15; cdr3_nt: TGTGCCAGCAGGGGCCCACCCGGACTTGCAGAGACCCAGTACTTC; cdr3_aa: CASRGPPGLAETQYF
d_call: -; j_call: TRBJ1-6; v_call: TRBV2; cdr3_length: 14; cdr3_nt: TGTGCCAGCAGTGGGGCCAGGGAGGCTTCACCCCTCCACTTT; cdr3_aa: CASSGAREASPLHF
d_call: -; j_call: TRBJ1-1; v_call: TRBV7-6; cdr3_length: 18; cdr3_nt: TGTGCCAGCAGCCAAGGCACTAACAGGGAATTGGGTAACACTGAAGCTTTCTTT; cdr3_aa: CASSQGTNRELGNTEAFF
d_call: TRBD1; j_call: TRBJ2-6; v_call: TRBV19; cdr3_length: 19; cdr3_nt: TGTGCCACCTTAAGACCGCCCGGGACAGGGCTCTCTGGGGCCAACGTCCTGACTTTC; cdr3_aa: CATLRPPGTGLSGANVLTF
d_call: TRBD1; j_call: TRBJ1-6; v_call: TRBV5-8; cdr3_length: 14; cdr3_nt: TGTGCCAGCAGCTTACAGGGGTTGAATTCACCCCTCCACTTT; cdr3_aa: CASSLQGLNSPLHF
d_call: -; j_call: TRBJ1-6; v_call: TRBV19; cdr3_length: 16; cdr3_nt: TGTGCCAGTAGTGACCTGGCCAGGGGTAATAATTCACCCCTCCACTTT; cdr3_aa: CASSDLARGNNSPLHF